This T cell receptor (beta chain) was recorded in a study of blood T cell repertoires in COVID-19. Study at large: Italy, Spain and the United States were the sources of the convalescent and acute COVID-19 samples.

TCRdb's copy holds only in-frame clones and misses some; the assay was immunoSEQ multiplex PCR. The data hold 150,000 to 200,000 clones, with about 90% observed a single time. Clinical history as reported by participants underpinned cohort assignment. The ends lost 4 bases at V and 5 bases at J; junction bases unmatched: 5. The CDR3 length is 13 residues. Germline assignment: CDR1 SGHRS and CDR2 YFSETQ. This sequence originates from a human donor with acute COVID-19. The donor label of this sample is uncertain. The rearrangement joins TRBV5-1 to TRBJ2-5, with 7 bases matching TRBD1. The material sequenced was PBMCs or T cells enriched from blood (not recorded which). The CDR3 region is CASSDRVWETQYF. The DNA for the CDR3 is TGCGCCAGCAGCGACAGGGTTTGGGAGACCCAGTACTTC.